The sequence of this T cell receptor beta chain was determined in a study of blood T cell repertoires in COVID-19. As for the study in general: Whether acute or convalescent, the COVID-19 samples came from the United States, Italy and Spain.

Original processing notes: Counts of nucleated cells, estimated from reference gene primer amplification, were obtained. Here immunoSEQ multiplex PCR was the method, and the copy in TCRdb shows in-frame clones only, minus some. Clonal size and the V and J genes are those of that table, whereas D and trimming came from the DNA. The sample contains 260,000 or so clones, nearly 90% of which appear only once. This CDR3 spans 11 amino acids. Trimming removed 4 bases from V and 11 bases from J, with 9 bases in between. Germline lookup yields CDR1 SEHNR and CDR2 FQNEAQ (reference sequence). The gene calls are TRBV7-9 and TRBJ1-5; no clear D. The specimen was peripheral blood. The receptor was derived from a man younger than 30 with active or convalescent COVID-19. The CDR3 is CASSYGLTQHF. As DNA, the CDR3 is TGTGCCAGCAGCTACGGACTGACCCAGCATTTT.